The clone carrying this TCR beta chain appeared many times. The antigen is undetermined. This record comes from a study of human T cells and chemical hapten exposure. Overall study context: Mainly, slight library volume differences in the pool made TCR yields vary. General study points: Unchanged with DPC sensitization were TCRs above 1 in 1000 frequency.

Time point denoted: patch test 2, 6 weeks after DPC sensitization. Treatment noted: therapeutic diphenylcyclopropenone sensitization with weekly scalp DPC. TCRdb re-analysed the RACE reads in MiXCR, keeping a single row per CDR3 protein. The table records 90,000 to 110,000 distinct CDR3 sequences, roughly 9% of them present only once. The CDR3 length is 12 residues. Losses at the gene ends were 8 bases for V and 10 bases for J; bases not matched to a gene: 4. The germline V gene has CDR1 SGHAT and CDR2 FQNNGV. This chain connects TRBV11-2 to TRBJ2-1; 11 nucleotides line up with TRBD2. Source: whole blood, taken in connection with sensitization to the hapten diphenylcyclopropenone (DPC). This clonotype originated in a middle-aged woman with alopecia areata. Some clones in this sample may be carry-over from other donors' samples. The CDR3 loop is CASGTSGAEQFF. For the CDR3, the DNA is TGTGCCAGCGGGACTAGCGGTGCGGAGCAGTTCTTC.